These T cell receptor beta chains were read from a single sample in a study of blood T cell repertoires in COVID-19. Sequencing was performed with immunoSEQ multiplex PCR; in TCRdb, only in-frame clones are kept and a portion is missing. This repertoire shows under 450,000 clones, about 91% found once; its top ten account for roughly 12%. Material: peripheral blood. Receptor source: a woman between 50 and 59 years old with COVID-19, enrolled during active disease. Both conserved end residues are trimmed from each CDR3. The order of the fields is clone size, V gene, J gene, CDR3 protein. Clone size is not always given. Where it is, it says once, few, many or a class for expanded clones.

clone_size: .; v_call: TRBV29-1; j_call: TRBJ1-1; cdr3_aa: SGRVDTEAF
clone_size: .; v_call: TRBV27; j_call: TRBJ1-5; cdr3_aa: ASSLNLVQPQH
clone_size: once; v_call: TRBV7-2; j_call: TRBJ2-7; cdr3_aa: ASSLGGQGAEEQY
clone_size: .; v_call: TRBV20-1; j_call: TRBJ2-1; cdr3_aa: SAKTGNEQF
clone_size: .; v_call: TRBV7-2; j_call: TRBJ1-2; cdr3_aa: ASSLTAQGGYGYT
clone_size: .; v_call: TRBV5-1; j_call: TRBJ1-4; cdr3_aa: ASSWGQGVNEKLF
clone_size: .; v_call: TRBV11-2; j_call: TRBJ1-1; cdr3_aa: ASSLVGAGGTYTEAF
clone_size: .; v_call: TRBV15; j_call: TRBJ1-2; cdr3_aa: ATSRVRGQGYT
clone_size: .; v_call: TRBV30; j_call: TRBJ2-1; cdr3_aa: AWSLSGNEQF
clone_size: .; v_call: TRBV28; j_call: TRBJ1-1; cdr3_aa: ASREQGMGTEAF
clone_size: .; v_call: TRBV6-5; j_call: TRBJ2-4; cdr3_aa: ASNPTGGSNIQY
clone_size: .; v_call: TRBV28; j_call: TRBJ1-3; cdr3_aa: ASSSGGTENTIY
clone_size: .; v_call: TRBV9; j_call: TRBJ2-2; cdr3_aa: ASSVLRTPAGELF
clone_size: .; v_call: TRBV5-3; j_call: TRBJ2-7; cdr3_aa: ARSLRRSRRAGEQY
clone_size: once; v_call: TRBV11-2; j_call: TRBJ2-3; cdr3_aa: ASSSTPGLQRNTQY
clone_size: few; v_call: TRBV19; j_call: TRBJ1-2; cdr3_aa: ASSPREGRVYGYT
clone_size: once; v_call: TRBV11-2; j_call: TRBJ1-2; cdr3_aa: ASSRSATGKGGYT
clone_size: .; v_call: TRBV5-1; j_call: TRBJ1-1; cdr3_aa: ASSSSGGRSEAF
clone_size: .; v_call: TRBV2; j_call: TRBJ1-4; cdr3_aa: ASRSGQGQKLF
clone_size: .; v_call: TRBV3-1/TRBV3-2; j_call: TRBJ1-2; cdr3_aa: ASSQGAGDYGYT